Here is one TCR beta chain with its context. This record comes from a study of T cells in Graves' hyperthyroidism and ophthalmopathy. The CDR3 covers 13 residues. Looked up from germline, CDR1 is SGDLS and CDR2 is YYNGEE. Trimming left V 4 bases short and J 5 bases short, with 12 bases between. Researchers amplified the TCR beta CDR3 regions from RNA transcripts. HTBI primers were the set used in a first-round RT-PCR of the TCR CDR3. Each CDR3 protein gets one entry after TCRdb re-called the multiplex PCR reads with MiXCR. The sample lists roughly 500,000 distinct CDR3 sequences; less than 25% were seen once.

Sequenced input: blood. The receptor was isolated from a woman aged 25 to 39 with Graves' ophthalmopathy. The chain joins TRBV9 to TRBJ2-5, with a tentative D call TRBD1 (6 bases). The CDR3 here is CASSFQGSETQYF. CDR3 coding DNA: TGTGCCAGCAGCTTCCAGGGGTCGGAGACCCAGTACTTC.